Below are 30 T cell receptor beta chains sequenced from a single sample in a study of CD8+CD57+ T cells in acquired aplastic anemia. Genomic DNA constituted the template upon which TCR beta VDJ and CDR3 profiling was performed. TCRdb itself ran the reads through MiXCR, one entry per CDR3 protein. This sample yields 250,000 to 300,000 distinct CDR3 sequences, of which roughly 50% are seen a single time; approximately 8% belongs to the top ten. Sequencing used sorted CD4+, CD8+, or CD8+CD57+ T cells (not recorded which) from PBMCs. These receptors originate from a human donor with severe aplastic anemia or a healthy control (not recorded which).

This clonotype was found many times. The genes are TRBV2 and TRBJ2-7; 7 nucleotides align to TRBD1. Germline trimming cut 7 bases from V and 0 bases from J; bases unmatched to any gene: 12. The germline V gene encodes CDR1 SNHLY and CDR2 FYNNEI. CDR3 length: 16 residues. The CDR3 DNA reads as TGTGCCAGCATCTCACACCGGGACAGTTACTCCTACGAGCAGTACTTC. Its protein product is CASISHRDSYSYEQYF.

The V gene is TRBV7-2, the J gene TRBJ1-2; D unclear. V lost 5 bases and J lost 8, with 12 bases in between. Germline V lookup: CDR1 SGHTA, CDR2 FQGNSA. CDR3 size: 12 residues. The CDR3 loop is CASSQVKRGYTF. The CDR3 coding sequence is TGTGCCAGCAGCCAAGTAAAGAGAGGCTACACCTTC.

This clonotype appeared a few times. This sequence joins TRBV11-1 and TRBJ2-1, with D perhaps TRBD1 or TRBD2 (6 bases each). The CDR3 runs 14 residues. Trimming cost V 0 bases and J 7 bases, with 10 bases left between them. Germline V CDR1 and CDR2: SGHAT, FQDESV (reference sequence). CDR3 residues: CASSLAGGDNEQFF. CDR3 DNA: TGTGCCAGCAGCTTAGCGGGGGGCGATAATGAGCAGTTCTTC.

This clonotype turned up a few times. The genes are TRBV30 and TRBJ2-7; no reliable D call. This CDR3 is built from 13 residues. V was cut by 4 bases and J by 2 bases, with 12 bases left in between. CDR1 and CDR2 from the germline V gene are GTSNPN and SVGIG (reference sequence). Written as DNA, the CDR3 is TGTGCCTGGAATAAGGGCAGCCCCTACGAGCAGTACTTC. Its translation: CAWNKGSPYEQYF. Full variable domain (remainder filled in from reference TRBV30 and TRBJ2-7): SQTIHQWPATLVQPVGSPLSLECTVEGTSNPNLYWYRQAAGRGLQLLFYSVGIGQISSEVPQNLSASRPQDRQFILSSKKLLLSDSGFYLCAWNKGSPYEQYFGPGTRLTVT.

This clonotype has at least ten counts. This sequence joins TRBV20-1 and TRBJ1-6; D is ambiguous. Germline values: CDR1 DFQATT, CDR2 SNEGSKA (reference sequence). V lost 0 bases to trimming and J lost 8 bases, with 5 bases between them. CDR3 size: 12 residues. This CDR3 is CSARDLHSPLHF. The CDR3 nucleotides are TGCAGTGCTAGAGATTTACATTCACCCCTCCACTTT.

The rearrangement uses TRBV5-1 and TRBJ2-5; D uncertain. Germline V gene sequence: CDR1 SGHRS, CDR2 YFSETQ. V lost 0 bases and J 2 bases, leaving 17 bases between the germline ends. This CDR3 has 17 residues. The CDR3 DNA sequence: TGCGCCAGCAGCTTGGGGGCAGGCTCGGACCCACAAGAGACCCAGTACTTC. The encoded protein is CASSLGAGSDPQETQYF. The full variable domain, with the rest looked up from reference TRBV5-1 and TRBJ2-5, is KAGVTQTPRYLIKTRGQQVTLSCSPISGHRSVSWYQQTPGQGLQFLFEYFSETQRNKGNFPGRFSGRQFSNSRSEMNVSTLELGDSALYLCASSLGAGSDPQETQYFGPGTRLLVL.

The J gene is TRBJ1-1, the V gene TRBV19; D remains unclear. In germline, CDR1 is LNHDA, CDR2 SQIVND (reference sequence). The CDR3 sequence is 13 residues long. Between the trimmed V and J ends, which lost 3 bases and 1 base, there was a span of 6 bases. DNA of the CDR3: TGTGCCAGTAGTATTTACGGGAACACTGAAGCTTTCTTT. Encoded protein: CASSIYGNTEAFF. Complete variable domain (other parts from reference TRBV19 and TRBJ1-1): DGGITQSPKYLFRKEGQNVTLSCEQNLNHDAMYWYRQDPGQGLRLIYYSQIVNDFQKGDIAEGYSVSREKKESFPLTVTSAQKNPTAFYLCASSIYGNTEAFFGQGTRLTVV.

With regard to this clonotype: In this CDR3 the conserved last residue, phenylalanine or tryptophan, is missing, so a read error is likely. The limits of the CDR3 on the DNA are not certain, so only TCRdb's listed CDR3 is given. This rearrangement joins TRBV15 to TRBJ1-1; the table assigns TRBD1, which was not confirmed against the DNA. The length of the CDR3 is 9 amino acids, counting both ends. The germline CDR1 and CDR2 sequences are LNHNV and YYDKDF (reference sequence). Here the CDR3 reads CATSREQGS.

This clonotype was seen repeatedly, ten times or more. The V and J genes are TRBV20-1 and TRBJ2-5, with 9 bases identical to TRBD2. The ends lost 4 bases at V and 2 bases at J; junction bases unmatched: 11. This CDR3 is 16 amino acids long. Germline CDR1 is DFQATT and CDR2 is SNEGSKA (reference sequence). This chain's CDR3 is CSAISPWAGGQETQYF. DNA of the CDR3: TGCAGTGCTATCAGCCCTTGGGCGGGGGGGCAAGAGACCCAGTACTTC.

The chain recombines TRBV11-2 with TRBJ2-7; D gene ambiguous. The CDR3 runs 13 residues. The V end was cut by 1 base, the J end by 3 bases, with 7 bases between. Germline V gene data show CDR1 as SGHAT and CDR2 as FQNNGV. The CDR3 is CASSLGRVYEQYF. The CDR3 DNA is TGTGCCAGCAGCTTAGGTCGGGTCTACGAGCAGTACTTC. The entire variable domain, with the rest obtained from reference TRBV11-2 and TRBJ2-7, is as follows: EAGVAQSPRYKIIEKRQSVAFWCNPISGHATLYWYQQILGQGPKLLIQFQNNGVVDDSQLPKDRFSAERLKGVDSTLKIQPAKLEDSAVYLCASSLGRVYEQYFGPGTRLTVT.

This clonotype showed up just a few times. The genes are TRBV7-2 and TRBJ2-7, with TRBD2 matching 8 bases. This CDR3 comprises 17 residues. In germline, CDR1 is SGHTA, CDR2 FQGNSA. V shed 5 bases, J shed 3 bases, and the junction held 15 bases outside the gene matches. The CDR3: CASSRDGGRLSYYEQYF. DNA of the CDR3: TGTGCCAGCAGCAGAGACGGCGGGAGGCTCTCCTACTACGAGCAGTACTTC.

This clonotype was detected ten times or more. This chain joins TRBV4-3 and TRBJ1-2; D unclear. The CDR3 loop spans 16 amino acids. In germline, CDR1 is LGHNA, CDR2 YSLEER. The V and J ends lost 2 bases and 5 bases respectively, with 18 bases between them. This CDR3 is CASSQPEAASSYGYTF. The DNA of the CDR3 is TGCGCCAGCAGCCAACCCGAGGCGGCTTCGAGTTATGGCTACACCTTC.

This chain links TRBV6-6 with TRBJ2-7; 9 positions agree with TRBD1. The ends lost 0 bases at V and 5 bases at J; junction bases unmatched: 5. This CDR3 region has 15 residues. CDR1 is MNHNY and CDR2 is SVGAGI in the germline V gene (reference sequence). This chain's CDR3 is CASSYSTGGLHEQYF. For the CDR3, the DNA is TGTGCCAGCAGTTACTCTACAGGGGGCTTGCACGAGCAGTACTTC.

The chain recombines TRBV6-1 with TRBJ1-2; TRBD1 might be the D (5 bases). The CDR3 runs 14 residues. Germline V gene data show CDR1 as MNHNS and CDR2 as SASEGT. Trimming took off 2 bases at V and 10 bases at J, with 17 bases between the two ends. CDR3 nucleotide sequence: TGTGCCAGCAGTGAATTGGGGGGGGTTATAGACTACACCTTC. It codes for CASSELGGVIDYTF.

The chain uses TRBV15 and TRBJ2-5, with 9 nucleotides matching TRBD1. The CDR3 sequence is 14 residues long. Germline V gene lookup returns CDR1 LNHNV and CDR2 YYDKDF (reference sequence). The ends lost 1 base at V and 5 bases at J; junction bases unmatched: 2. Here the CDR3 DNA reads TGTGCCACCAGCAGAGGTGGACAGGGGGAGACCCAGTACTTC. This gives the protein CATSRGGQGETQYF.

This clonotype was counted a single time. The rearrangement uses TRBV7-8 and TRBJ2-3; D possibly matches TRBD1 or TRBD2 (6 bases each). This CDR3 has 15 residues. Trimming pared 7 bases from V and 5 bases from J, leaving 19 bases between. In germline, CDR1 is SGHVS, CDR2 FQNEAQ. The CDR3 here is CASTPPGGLVDTQYF. In DNA form, the CDR3 reads TGTGCCAGCACCCCTCCCGGGGGCTTAGTAGATACGCAGTATTTT.

This clonotype has only one observation. The chain uses TRBV5-1 and TRBJ2-3, with 10 bases lining up with TRBD1. CDR3 length equals 17 residues. Per germline, CDR1 SGHRS and CDR2 YFSETQ. Trimming took 0 bases from V and 2 from J; bases not matched to a gene: 6. The DNA for the CDR3 is TGCGCCAGCAGCTTGGGGACAGGGGGACTTTACACAGATACGCAGTATTTT. Translating gives CASSLGTGGLYTDTQYF. Supplemented by reference TRBV5-1 and TRBJ2-3, the full variable domain reads KAGVTQTPRYLIKTRGQQVTLSCSPISGHRSVSWYQQTPGQGLQFLFEYFSETQRNKGNFPGRFSGRQFSNSRSEMNVSTLELGDSALYLCASSLGTGGLYTDTQYFGPGTRLTVL.

The chain carries TRBV2 and TRBJ1-1; maybe TRBD1 (5 bases). The CDR3 runs to 14 residues. Trimming removed 4 bases from V and 4 bases from J, with 13 bases in between. CDR1 is SNHLY and CDR2 is FYNNEI in the germline V gene. CDR3 sequence (DNA): TGTGCCAGCAGTGTGGGGGGGGAGGGCACTGAAGCTTTCTTT. Translating gives CASSVGGEGTEAFF.

The rearrangement joins TRBV7-8 to TRBJ2-5; 8 bases agree with TRBD2. V lost 8 bases and J lost 7; bases outside the gene matches: 15. Per germline, CDR1 SGHVS and CDR2 FQNEAQ. The CDR3 contains 15 residues. CDR3 amino acids: CASAPPGGGRGTQYF. The CDR3 region has the DNA TGTGCCAGCGCTCCCCCGGGGGGGGGGCGTGGGACCCAGTACTTC.

J is TRBJ1-1 and V is TRBV25-1, with D hard to call. Germline V gene lookup returns CDR1 MGHDK and CDR2 SYGVNS. Trimming removed 8 bases at V and 1 base at J, with 17 bases between. CDR3 length equals 15 residues. The CDR3 DNA reads as TGTGCCAGCCCAAAGGAACCCCGTACGAACACTGAAGCTTTCTTT. It codes for CASPKEPRTNTEAFF.

The chain recombines TRBV27 with TRBJ2-7, with D tentatively TRBD1 or TRBD2 (5 bases each). Trimming pared 5 bases from V and 7 bases from J, leaving 18 bases between. Looked up from germline, CDR1 is MNHEY and CDR2 is SMNVEV (reference sequence). The CDR3 is 14 amino acids. CDR3 in DNA: TGTGCCAGCAGTAAACCGGGACGGCTAATGGAGCAGTACTTC. Translating it yields CASSKPGRLMEQYF.

The chain links TRBV7-3 to TRBJ2-7; 10 bases are shared with TRBD1. The trim removed 5 bases at V and 5 bases at J, leaving 6 bases unmatched. The CDR3 is made up of 14 amino acids. Germline V CDR1 and CDR2: SGHTA, FQGTGA. CDR3 sequence (DNA): TGTGCCAGCAGCCTCGGACAGGGGGGCAACGAGCAGTACTTC. Residues: CASSLGQGGNEQYF.

This clonotype was seen a handful of times. The chain couples TRBV15 to TRBJ1-1, with 7 bases matching TRBD1. The length of the CDR3 is 13 residues. The junction had 2 bases not matched to a gene; V was cut back by 1 base and J by 6 bases. The V gene's germline CDR1 is LNHNV and CDR2 YYDKDF (reference sequence). In DNA form, the CDR3 reads TGTGCCACCAGCAGAGGAGACAGGGCTGAAGCTTTCTTT. Its protein is CATSRGDRAEAFF.

This clonotype has ten or more counts. The rearrangement joins TRBV12-3 or TRBV12-4 to TRBJ1-4; TRBD1 aligns across 8 bases. The CDR3 spans 13 residues. After removal of 8 bases from V and 6 bases from J, the junction contained 5 bases not matched to a gene. Here the CDR3 reads CASRQGRDEKLFF. In DNA form, the CDR3 reads TGTGCCAGCCGACAGGGGCGGGATGAAAAACTGTTTTTT.

As for this clonotype: Sequence at one end of the junction differs from germline and may be a read error. The chain couples TRBV7-9 to TRBJ2-7; D may be TRBD2 (6 bases). Germline V CDR1 and CDR2: SEHNR, FQNEAQ (reference sequence). There are 15 residues in the CDR3. The CDR3 coding sequence is TGTGCTAGCAGCTTAGCGGAGAAGCCGGATTACGAGCAGTACTTC. This encodes CASSLAEKPDYEQYF.

This chain connects TRBV20-1 to TRBJ1-1, with D maybe TRBD1 (6 bases). The V and J ends lost 5 bases and 7 bases respectively, with 11 bases between them. CDR3 length: 11 residues. Germline V lookup: CDR1 DFQATT, CDR2 SNEGSKA (reference sequence). CDR3 sequence: CSAPLTGEAFF. The CDR3 region has the DNA TGCAGTGCTCCCCTGACAGGTGAAGCTTTCTTT.

The J gene is TRBJ1-3, the V gene TRBV19, with D perhaps TRBD1 (5 bases). Per the germline V gene, CDR1 is LNHDA and CDR2 is SQIVND (reference sequence). The CDR3 is 14 residues long. V lost 4 bases, J lost 2 bases, and 9 bases lay in between. CDR3: CASSTRQTGNTIYF. Written as DNA, the CDR3 is TGTGCCAGTAGTACCCGACAGACTGGAAACACCATATATTTT.

There are many counts of this clonotype. V gene TRBV15 combines with J gene TRBJ1-2; tentatively, D is TRBD1 (5 bases). The CDR3 extends over 15 amino acids. The V and J ends lost 3 bases and 2 bases respectively, with 13 bases between them. The germline V gene has CDR1 LNHNV and CDR2 YYDKDF (reference sequence). In DNA form, the CDR3 reads TGTGCCACCAGCAGGGGGGGAACGGCGAACTATGGCTACACCTTC. Translating it yields CATSRGGTANYGYTF.

Ten or more counts support this clonotype. The chain links TRBV29-1 to TRBJ2-5; the D is unclear. The V and J ends lost 5 bases and 0 bases respectively, with 10 bases between them. Germline CDR1 reads SQVTM; CDR2 reads ANQGSEA. The CDR3 loop spans 13 amino acids. The chain's CDR3 is CSVIAGYQETQYF. The CDR3 DNA reads TGCAGCGTTATAGCAGGCTACCAAGAGACCCAGTACTTC.

This clonotype was seen repeatedly, ten times or more. V is TRBV19 and J is TRBJ1-2, with a tentative D call TRBD1 (6 bases). Trimming removed 7 bases at V and 2 bases at J, with 14 bases between. From germline, CDR1 is LNHDA and CDR2 SQIVND (reference sequence). The CDR3 spans 14 residues. CDR3: CASTGGGANYGYTF. The CDR3 coding sequence is TGTGCCAGTACCGGTGGGGGCGCGAACTATGGCTACACCTTC.